What follows are 11 T cell receptor beta chains derived from one specimen sequenced in a study of blood T cell repertoires in COVID-19. TCRdb's copy holds only in-frame clones and misses some; the assay was immunoSEQ multiplex PCR. Of roughly 170,000 clones listed, 70% to 85% are singletons. Material for sequencing was peripheral blood. The receptors come from a human donor in a cohort sampled during active COVID-19.

The V and J genes are TRBV7-9 and TRBJ2-2; D is uncertain. Germline V gene sequence: CDR1 SEHNR, CDR2 FQNEAQ (reference sequence). CDR3 length: 15 residues. V lost 1 base, J lost 2 bases, and 8 bases lay in between. CDR3: CASSLGSGNTGELFF. For the CDR3, the DNA is TGTGCCAGCAGCTTAGGGTCAGGAAACACCGGGGAGCTGTTTTTT.

The rearrangement joins TRBV28 to TRBJ2-7; maybe TRBD2 (7 bases). CDR3 size: 15 residues. Germline CDR1 MDHEN, CDR2 SYDVKM. Deletions cut 6 bases from V and 1 base from J, with 16 bases between. The CDR3 here is CASSRLGGVSYEQYF. The CDR3 DNA follows: TGTGCCAGCAGCCGACTAGGGGGGGTGTCCTACGAGCAGTACTTC.

The chain is built from TRBV5-1 and TRBJ2-7; 10 bases are a match to TRBD2. With V trimmed by 3 bases and J by 3 bases, 3 bases remained unmatched. Germline values: CDR1 SGHRS, CDR2 YFSETQ. The length of the CDR3 is 14 residues. CDR3 in DNA: TGCGCCAGCAGCTCTAGCGGGGGTCTCTACGAGCAGTACTTC. As protein: CASSSSGGLYEQYF.

The chain carries TRBV6-2 or TRBV6-3 and TRBJ2-1; D is possibly TRBD2 (6 bases). Germline V gene sequence: CDR1 MNHEY, CDR2 SVGEGT. This CDR3 has 16 residues. V was trimmed by 2 bases and J by 4 bases, leaving 15 bases between them. The CDR3 spells CASSYQGLTMYNEQFF. The CDR3 region has the DNA TGTGCCAGCAGTTACCAGGGACTTACAATGTACAATGAGCAGTTCTTC.

The chain uses TRBV2 and TRBJ1-4, with a weak D call TRBD1 (5 bases). The germline V and J ends were trimmed by 6 bases and 0 bases, with 8 bases remaining between them. Germline V lookup: CDR1 SNHLY, CDR2 FYNNEI. This CDR3 region has 14 residues. The CDR3 DNA reads TGTGCCAGCAGGCCGACAGCAACTAATGAAAAACTGTTTTTT. Translating gives CASRPTATNEKLFF. The full variable domain, rest sourced from reference TRBV2 and TRBJ1-4, is EPEVTQTPSHQVTQMGQEVILRCVPISNHLYFYWYRQILGQKVEFLVSFYNNEISEKSEIFDDQFSVERPDGSNFTLKIRSTKLEDSAMYFCASRPTATNEKLFFGSGTQLSVL.

The chain uses TRBV2 and TRBJ1-2, with D perhaps matching TRBD1 (6 bases). V lost 6 bases and J 0 bases, leaving 17 bases between the germline ends. Germline CDR1 reads SNHLY; CDR2 reads FYNNEI. The CDR3 is 16 amino acids. The CDR3 DNA reads as TGTGCCAGCAGCAGCCTCCTCAGGGGTTCTAACTATGGCTACACCTTC. It translates to CASSSLLRGSNYGYTF.

The rearrangement uses TRBV5-1 and TRBJ2-2; 10 bases agree with TRBD1. Germline loops: CDR1 SGHRS, CDR2 YFSETQ. The CDR3 sequence is 16 residues long. Unmatched junction bases numbered 4, after V lost 4 bases and J lost 1 base. The CDR3 region is CASSRGTGENTGELFF. CDR3 bases: TGCGCCAGCAGCCGTGGGACAGGGGAGAACACCGGGGAGCTGTTTTTT.

This chain links TRBV6-5 with TRBJ2-3; maybe TRBD2 (6 bases). CDR3 length: 16 residues. The V end was cut by 2 bases, the J end by 0 bases, with 12 bases between. The germline gives CDR1 MNHEY, CDR2 SVGAGI. The CDR3 region is CASSYGGASSTDTQYF. CDR3 DNA sequence: TGTGCCAGCAGTTACGGCGGGGCATCTAGCACAGATACGCAGTATTTT.

The rearrangement joins TRBV7-8 to TRBJ1-1; D is undetermined. CDR3 size: 16 residues. The germline V and J ends were trimmed by 3 bases and 0 bases, with 14 bases remaining between them. CDR1 and CDR2 (germline): SGHVS, FQNEAQ. CDR3 in DNA: TGTGCCAGCAGCTTTGGTTCTTCCAGGCTGAACACTGAAGCTTTCTTT. It translates to CASSFGSSRLNTEAFF.

This chain connects TRBV19 to TRBJ2-7; 7 positions agree with TRBD1. CDR1 LNHDA and CDR2 SQIVND come from the germline V gene (reference sequence). V dropped 6 bases and J dropped 2; count of bases not matched to a gene: 10. There are 15 residues in the CDR3. In nucleotides, the CDR3 is TGTGCCAGTAGCCTCCAGGGACAGAGAACCTACGAGCAGTACTTC. Its translation is CASSLQGQRTYEQYF.

The chain uses TRBV7-2 and TRBJ1-1, with D possibly matching TRBD1 (6 bases). Per germline, CDR1 SGHTA and CDR2 FQGNSA. The CDR3 has 19 residues. V was pared by 2 bases and J by 0 bases, with 22 bases between. The CDR3 coding sequence is TGTGCCAGCAGCTTATCCCGAAGACGGGGCGGGGGCATGAACACTGAAGCTTTCTTT. Its protein product is CASSLSRRRGGGMNTEAFF.